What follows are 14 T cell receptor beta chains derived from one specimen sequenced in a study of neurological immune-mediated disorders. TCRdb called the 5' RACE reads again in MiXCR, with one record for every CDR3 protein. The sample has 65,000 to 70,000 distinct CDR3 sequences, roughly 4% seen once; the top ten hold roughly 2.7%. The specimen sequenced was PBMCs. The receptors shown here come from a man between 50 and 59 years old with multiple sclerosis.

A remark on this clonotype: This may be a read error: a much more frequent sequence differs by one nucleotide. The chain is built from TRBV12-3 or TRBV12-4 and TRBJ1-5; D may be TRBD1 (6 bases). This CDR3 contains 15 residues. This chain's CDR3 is CASSFWGRGDQPQNF. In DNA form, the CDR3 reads TGTGCCAGCAGTTTTTGGGGGCGGGGGGATCAGCCCCAGAATTTT.

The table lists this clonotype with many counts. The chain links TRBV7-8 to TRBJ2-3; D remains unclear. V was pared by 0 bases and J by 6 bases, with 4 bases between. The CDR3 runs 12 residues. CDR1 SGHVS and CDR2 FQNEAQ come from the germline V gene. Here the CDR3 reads CASSLAVDTQYF. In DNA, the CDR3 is TGTGCCAGCAGCTTAGCGGTGGATACGCAGTATTTT.

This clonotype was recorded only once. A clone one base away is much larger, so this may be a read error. The CDR3 region has the DNA TGTGTCAGCAGTACCTCGACAGGTGCCGGATCGCCCCAGCATTTT. This sequence encodes CVSSTSTGAGSPQHF. V is TRBV12-3 or TRBV12-4 and J is TRBJ1-5; D may be TRBD1 (6 bases). This CDR3 is built from 15 residues.

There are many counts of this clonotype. In nucleotides, the CDR3 is TGTGCCACCAGTGATAATCAAGAGCGGCAAGAGACCCAGTACTTC. Translated: CATSDNQERQETQYF. This rearrangement joins TRBV24-1 to TRBJ2-5, with D possibly matching TRBD2 (5 bases). The germline V gene has CDR1 KGHDR and CDR2 SFDVKD. With 3 bases removed from V and 2 bases from J, the gap between germline ends came to 12 bases. The CDR3 totals 15 residues.

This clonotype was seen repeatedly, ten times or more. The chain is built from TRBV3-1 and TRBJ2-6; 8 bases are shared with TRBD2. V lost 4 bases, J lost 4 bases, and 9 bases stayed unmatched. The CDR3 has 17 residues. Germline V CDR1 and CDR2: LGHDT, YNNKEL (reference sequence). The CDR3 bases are TGTGCCAGCAGCCCGCCGGGACTAGGGGCGGGGGCCAACGTCCTGACTTTC. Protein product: CASSPPGLGAGANVLTF.

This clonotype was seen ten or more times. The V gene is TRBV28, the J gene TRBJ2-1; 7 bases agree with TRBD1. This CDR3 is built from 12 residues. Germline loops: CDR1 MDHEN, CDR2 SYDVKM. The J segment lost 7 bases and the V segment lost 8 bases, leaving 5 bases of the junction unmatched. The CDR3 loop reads CASSIRGNEQFF. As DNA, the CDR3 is TGTGCCAGCTCAATCAGGGGGAATGAGCAGTTCTTC. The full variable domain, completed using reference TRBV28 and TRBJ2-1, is DVKVTQSSRYLVKRTGEKVFLECVQDMDHENMFWYRQDPGLGLRLIYFSYDVKMKEKGDIPEGYSVSREKKERFSLILESASTNQTSMYLCASSIRGNEQFFGPGTRLTVL.

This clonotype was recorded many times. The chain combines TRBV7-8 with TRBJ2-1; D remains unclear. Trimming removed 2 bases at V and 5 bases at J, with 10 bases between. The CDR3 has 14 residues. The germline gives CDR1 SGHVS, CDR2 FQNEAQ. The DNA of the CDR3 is TGTGCCAGCAGCTTACCTCCTGAGCACAATGAGCAGTTCTTC. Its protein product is CASSLPPEHNEQFF. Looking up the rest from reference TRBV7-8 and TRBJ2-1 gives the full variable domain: GAGVSQSPRYKVAKRGQDVALRCDPISGHVSLFWYQQALGQGPEFLTYFQNEAQLDKSGLPSDRFFAERPEGSVSTLKIQRTQQEDSAVYLCASSLPPEHNEQFFGPGTRLTVL.

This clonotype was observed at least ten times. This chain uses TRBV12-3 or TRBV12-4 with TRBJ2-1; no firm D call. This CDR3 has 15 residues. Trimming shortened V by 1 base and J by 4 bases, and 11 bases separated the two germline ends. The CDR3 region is CASSLGPTTYNEQFF. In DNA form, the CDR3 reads TGTGCCAGCAGTTTAGGCCCCACAACATACAATGAGCAGTTCTTC.

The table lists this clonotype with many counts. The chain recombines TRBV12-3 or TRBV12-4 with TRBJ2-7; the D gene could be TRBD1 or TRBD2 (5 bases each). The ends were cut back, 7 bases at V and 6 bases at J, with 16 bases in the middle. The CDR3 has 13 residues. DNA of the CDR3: TGTGCCAGCAACCGGGACCTAGTGGGCGAGCAGTACTTC. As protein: CASNRDLVGEQYF.

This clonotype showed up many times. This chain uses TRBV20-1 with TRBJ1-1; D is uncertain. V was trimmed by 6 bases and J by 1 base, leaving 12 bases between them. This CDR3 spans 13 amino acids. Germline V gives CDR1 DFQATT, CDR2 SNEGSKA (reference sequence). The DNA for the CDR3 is TGCAGTGCCAAAAAGGCTGGGAACACTGAAGCTTTCTTT. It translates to CSAKKAGNTEAFF.

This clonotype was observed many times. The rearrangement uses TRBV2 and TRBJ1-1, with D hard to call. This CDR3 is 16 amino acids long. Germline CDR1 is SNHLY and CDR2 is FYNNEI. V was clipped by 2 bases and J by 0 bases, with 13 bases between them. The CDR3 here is CASSERRRAMNTEAFF. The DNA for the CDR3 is TGTGCCAGCAGTGAAAGGAGAAGGGCTATGAACACTGAAGCTTTCTTT.

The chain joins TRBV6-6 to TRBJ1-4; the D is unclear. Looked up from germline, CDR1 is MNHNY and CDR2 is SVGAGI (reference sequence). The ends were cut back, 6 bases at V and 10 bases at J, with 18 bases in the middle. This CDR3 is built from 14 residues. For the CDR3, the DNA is TGTGCCAGCAGCAATTCCGACGGAATCGCAAAACTGTTTTTT. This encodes CASSNSDGIAKLFF.

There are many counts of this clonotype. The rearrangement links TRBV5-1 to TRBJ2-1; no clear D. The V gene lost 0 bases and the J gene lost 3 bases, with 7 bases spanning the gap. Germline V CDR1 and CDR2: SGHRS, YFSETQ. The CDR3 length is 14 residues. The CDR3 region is CASSLDSVYNEQFF. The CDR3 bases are TGCGCCAGCAGCTTGGACTCAGTCTACAATGAGCAGTTCTTC.

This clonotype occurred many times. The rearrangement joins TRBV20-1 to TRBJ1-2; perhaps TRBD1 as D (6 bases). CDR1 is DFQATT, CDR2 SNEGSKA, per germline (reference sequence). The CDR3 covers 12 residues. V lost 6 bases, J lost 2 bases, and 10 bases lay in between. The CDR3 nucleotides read TGCAGTGCCCACGACAGGAACTATGGCTACACCTTC. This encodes CSAHDRNYGYTF.